The clone carrying this T cell receptor (beta chain) was seen a handful of times. The antigen remains undetermined. iRepertoire HTBI primers and Arm-PCR of CDR3 regions built TCR beta libraries. In TCRdb, the multiplex PCR reads were re-called with MiXCR into one record per CDR3 protein. The profile covers 350,000 to 450,000 distinct CDR3 sequences, with approximately 15% appearing a single time and over 7% taken by the ten largest. The sample's time point: newly diagnosed GD, antithyroid drugs for less than 3 months. With RNA extracted from PBMCs as input, the TCR library was made. Per American Thyroid Association guidelines, Graves' disease was diagnosed. Germline V CDR1 and CDR2: MNHEY, SVGAGI. The CDR3 has 17 amino acids. V was clipped by 0 bases and J by 0 bases; unmatched bases: 4. This record belongs to a study of regulatory T cells in long-lasting Graves disease. The study, taken as a whole, reports: Among the persistent patients, 2,500 to 3,000 public clonotypes were shared, more than the 850 to 1,000 shared among new patients. Persistent Graves' patients showed less TCR diversity than newly diagnosed patients showed.

The same data also went into a second study, on T cells in Graves' hyperthyroidism and ophthalmopathy. This second study says: Most expanded thyroid clonotypes above 0.001 also appeared in blood.

The specimen was peripheral blood mononuclear cells (PBMCs), collected at new diagnosis, from a patient treated with antithyroid drugs. The origin of this receptor is a woman in her thirties or forties with Graves disease. The chain recombines TRBV6-5 with TRBJ2-7; 11 bases line up with TRBD2. CDR3: CASSYSYGTSGSYEQYF. The CDR3, as DNA: TGTGCCAGCAGTTACTCTTACGGGACTAGCGGCTCCTACGAGCAGTACTTC.